The 24 T cell receptor beta chains below all came from one sample that was sequenced in a study of Tregs in tolerant kidney transplant recipients. The repertoire was sequenced with immunoSEQ multiplex PCR; TCRdb's copy has only in-frame clones and lacks some. This sample has about 120,000 clones, with roughly nine tenths found just once. Sequencing input: CD4+ T cells from blood. These receptors were collected from a human donor in good health.

The V and J genes are TRBV18 and TRBJ2-7; perhaps TRBD2 as D (6 bases). Deletions cut 6 bases from V and 3 bases from J, with 12 bases between. The germline V gene encodes CDR1 KGHSH and CDR2 LQKENI. CDR3 length: 13 residues. Here the CDR3 reads CASSPHGGYEQYF. The CDR3 coding sequence is TGTGCCAGCTCGCCCCACGGGGGCTACGAGCAGTACTTC.

The rearrangement links TRBV18 to TRBJ2-2; the D gene is possibly TRBD1 (5 bases). V was pared by 4 bases and J by 8 bases, with 14 bases between. The CDR3 sequence is 14 residues long. Germline lookup yields CDR1 KGHSH and CDR2 LQKENI. The CDR3 nucleotides read TGTGCCAGCTCACAGCCGACCTCAGGGGGGGAGCTGTTTTTT. Its protein is CASSQPTSGGELFF.

The chain is built from TRBV5-4 and TRBJ2-3; 11 nucleotides line up with TRBD2. The CDR3 length is 14 residues. Germline V gene lookup returns CDR1 SGHNT and CDR2 YYREEE (reference sequence). V trimming: 0 bases; J trimming: 7 bases; junction bases outside the gene matches: 1. CDR3 nucleotides: TGTGCCAGCAGCTTGGGGACTAGCGGGTATACGCAGTATTTT. Protein product: CASSLGTSGYTQYF.

The chain combines TRBV21-1 with TRBJ1-3. TRBV21-1 is a listed pseudogene. The CDR3 sequence is 17 residues long. The CDR3 region is CASSKAKHWSSGNTIYF. As DNA, the CDR3 is TGTGCCAGCAGCAAAGCAAAACACTGGAGCTCTGGAAACACCATATATTTT.

This clone has a handful of counts. This CDR3 reads CASSRQGTDTEAFF. The DNA for the CDR3 is TGTGCCAGCTCACGACAGGGGACTGACACTGAAGCTTTCTTT. The V call is TRBV18, the J call TRBJ1-1; 8 bases map to TRBD1. Germline V gene lookup returns CDR1 KGHSH and CDR2 LQKENI. Losses at the gene ends were 4 bases for V and 3 bases for J; bases not matched to a gene: 4. This CDR3 spans 14 amino acids.

The genes are TRBV19 and TRBJ2-3; D remains unclear. This CDR3 has 14 amino acids. Trimming stripped 4 bases from V and 0 bases from J, with 8 bases between. The germline CDR1 and CDR2 sequences are LNHDA and SQIVND (reference sequence). In DNA, the CDR3 is TGTGCCAGTAGTAATAGGCGTAGCACAGATACGCAGTATTTT. Protein sequence: CASSNRRSTDTQYF.

The rearrangement uses TRBV7-6 and TRBJ2-7; D call uncertain. CDR1 is SGHVS and CDR2 is FNYEAQ in the germline V gene. This CDR3 is built from 14 residues. Trimming shortened V by 5 bases and J by 2 bases, and 13 bases separated the two germline ends. This CDR3 is CASSPGGKAYEQYF. Written as DNA, the CDR3 is TGTGCCAGCAGCCCCGGCGGTAAAGCCTACGAGCAGTACTTC.

The chain combines TRBV2 with TRBJ1-2; D unclear. This CDR3 spans 13 amino acids. V lost 7 bases, J lost 7 bases, and 16 bases lay in between. CDR1 SNHLY and CDR2 FYNNEI come from the germline V gene. The CDR3 nucleotides read TGTGCCAGCACGGGGAGGAGGGTGGTTGGCTACACCTTC. Translation gives CASTGRRVVGYTF.

The chain is built from TRBV10-3 and TRBJ1-5; TRBD1 matches 9 bases. The CDR3 loop spans 15 amino acids. Germline CDR1 and CDR2: ENHRY and SYGVKD. Trimming at V came to 0 bases and at J to 11 bases, leaving 8 bases not matched to a gene. The DNA for the CDR3 is TGTGCCATCAGTGAGTCCAGACAGGGGGTTGAGGCCCAGCATTTT. It translates to CAISESRQGVEAQHF.

The rearrangement links TRBV30 to TRBJ1-5; unclear D gene. V lost 1 base and J 0 bases, leaving 4 bases between the germline ends. From germline, CDR1 is GTSNPN and CDR2 SVGIG (reference sequence). This CDR3 is 13 amino acids long. The CDR3 DNA sequence: TGTGCCTGGAGTGCAGATAGCAATCAGCCCCAGCATTTT. It translates to CAWSADSNQPQHF.

The V gene is TRBV10-3, the J gene TRBJ2-5, with D perhaps TRBD2 (6 bases). The germline gives CDR1 ENHRY, CDR2 SYGVKD. Trimming stripped 3 bases from V and 3 bases from J, with 8 bases between. The CDR3 spans 13 residues. The CDR3 nucleotides are TGTGCCATCAGTGACGAGCGGGAAGAGACCCAGTACTTC. It specifies CAISDEREETQYF.

The genes are TRBV30 and TRBJ1-3; possibly TRBD1 for D (5 bases). Germline lookup yields CDR1 GTSNPN and CDR2 SVGIG (reference sequence). Deletions cut 8 bases from V and 2 bases from J, with 10 bases between. This CDR3 has 12 amino acids. The CDR3 loop is CAVPGPGNTIYF. CDR3 coding DNA: TGTGCCGTACCGGGGCCTGGAAACACCATATATTTT.

The V gene is TRBV11-2, the J gene TRBJ2-3; perhaps TRBD1 as D (6 bases). CDR3 size: 17 residues. V gave up 6 bases and J gave up 1 base, with 20 bases separating them. Germline CDR1 is SGHAT and CDR2 is FQNNGV. Here the CDR3 DNA reads TGTGCCAGCAGTGATCTTCCAGGGGTAAGGGGCACAGATACGCAGTATTTT. This sequence encodes CASSDLPGVRGTDTQYF.

The chain has TRBV7-2 and TRBJ2-5; unclear D gene. This CDR3 is built from 12 residues. CDR1 SGHTA and CDR2 FQGNSA come from the germline V gene. V dropped 5 bases and J dropped 5 bases, with 9 bases sitting between them. This CDR3 is CASSPSRETQYF. The DNA for the CDR3 is TGTGCCAGCAGCCCCTCTCGGGAGACCCAGTACTTC. Looking up the rest from reference TRBV7-2 and TRBJ2-5 gives the full variable domain: GAGVSQSPSNKVTEKGKDVELRCDPISGHTALYWYRQSLGQGLEFLIYFQGNSAPDKSGLPSDRFSAERTGGSVSTLTIQRTQQEDSAVYLCASSPSRETQYFGPGTRLLVL.

The chain employs TRBV27 and TRBJ2-6; 12 bases line up with TRBD1. Germline lookup yields CDR1 MNHEY and CDR2 SMNVEV (reference sequence). J lost 2 bases, V lost 7 bases, and 3 bases had no gene match. CDR3 length: 16 residues. CDR3 nucleotide sequence: TGTGCCAGCACGGGACAGGGGGCCACTGGGGCCAACGTCCTGACTTTC. This gives the protein CASTGQGATGANVLTF.

J is TRBJ1-2 and V is TRBV7-3, with TRBD1 matching over 7 bases. Per the germline V gene, CDR1 is SGHTA and CDR2 is FQGTGA. V dropped 0 bases and J dropped 7; count of bases not matched to a gene: 5. The CDR3 extends over 14 amino acids. CDR3 bases: TGTGCCAGCAGCTTAACCGGGACAGTTTCTGGCTACACCTTC. It yields the protein CASSLTGTVSGYTF. Filled out from reference TRBV7-3 and TRBJ1-2, the complete variable domain reads GAGVSQTPSNKVTEKGKYVELRCDPISGHTALYWYRQSLGQGPEFLIYFQGTGAADDSGLPNDRFFAVRPEGSVSTLKIQRTERGDSAVYLCASSLTGTVSGYTFGSGTRLTVV.

This chain uses TRBV11-2 with TRBJ1-1; maybe TRBD1 (5 bases). The V gene lost 5 bases and the J gene lost 5 bases, with 18 bases spanning the gap. This CDR3 has 15 residues. The germline gives CDR1 SGHAT, CDR2 FQNNGV. DNA of the CDR3: TGTGCCAGCAGCGTTCCATTCCATAGGGGAACTGAAGCTTTCTTT. Its protein product is CASSVPFHRGTEAFF.

This clone showed up just once. The chain links TRBV5-1 to TRBJ2-3, with 8 positions matching TRBD2. From germline, CDR1 is SGHRS and CDR2 YFSETQ. J was trimmed by 4 bases and V by 3 bases; bases with no gene match: 4. The CDR3 covers 14 residues. The CDR3 DNA reads as TGCGCCAGCAGCTCGGGGGGGCCGGCAGATACGCAGTATTTT. It codes for CASSSGGPADTQYF.

This sequence joins TRBV5-1 and TRBJ1-6, with 7 bases fitting TRBD1. V was pared by 4 bases and J by 3 bases, with 10 bases of the junction left unmatched. The CDR3 is 17 residues long. From germline, CDR1 is SGHRS and CDR2 YFSETQ. CDR3 sequence (DNA): TGCGCCAGCAGCATAAGACAGGGAAGAGACTATAATTCACCCCTCCACTTT. Translated: CASSIRQGRDYNSPLHF.

The genes are TRBV4-2 and TRBJ2-7; tentatively, D is TRBD2 (5 bases). The CDR3 consists of 15 residues. Germline assignment: CDR1 LGHNA and CDR2 YNFKEQ. V gave up 0 bases and J gave up 6 bases, with 15 bases separating them. The CDR3 sequence is CASSQDRGSPLEQYF. DNA of the CDR3: TGTGCCAGCAGCCAAGACAGAGGGAGTCCCCTCGAGCAGTACTTC.

This chain joins TRBV6-6 and TRBJ2-7, with 10 nucleotides matching TRBD2. The V gene end was trimmed by 7 bases and the J gene end by 3 bases; junction bases not matched to a gene: 9. This CDR3 contains 15 residues. The germline CDR1 and CDR2 sequences are MNHNY and SVGAGI (reference sequence). CDR3 in amino acids: CASIPKSGGGYEQYF. The CDR3 region has the DNA TGTGCCAGCATTCCAAAAAGCGGGGGGGGCTACGAGCAGTACTTC.

The CDR3 nucleotides read TGTGCCAGTAGTATCGACGGGAGCTCCTACAATGAGCAGTTCTTC. Its translation is CASSIDGSSYNEQFF. The J gene is TRBJ2-1, the V gene TRBV19; D possibly corresponds to TRBD2 (6 bases). This CDR3 is built from 15 residues. Trimming took off 3 bases at V and 0 bases at J, with 9 bases between the two ends. Germline V gene sequence: CDR1 LNHDA, CDR2 SQIVND (reference sequence).

The genes are TRBV5-4 and TRBJ2-7; D might be TRBD1 (5 bases). The CDR3 consists of 15 residues. Germline CDR1 SGHNT, CDR2 YYREEE (reference sequence). V dropped 0 bases and J dropped 6 bases, with 16 bases sitting between them. The CDR3 region is CASSLAEGSRAEQYF. As DNA, the CDR3 is TGTGCCAGCAGCTTGGCCGAAGGAAGCAGGGCCGAGCAGTACTTC.

The V and J genes are TRBV5-8 and TRBJ2-3; D is possibly TRBD1 (5 bases). The germline V gene has CDR1 SGHTS and CDR2 YDEGEE. Deletions cut 1 base from V and 2 bases from J, with 11 bases between. This CDR3 is 15 amino acids long. The CDR3, as DNA: TGTGCCAGCAGCTTGACGACAGTCGACACAGATACGCAGTATTTT. Residues: CASSLTTVDTDTQYF.